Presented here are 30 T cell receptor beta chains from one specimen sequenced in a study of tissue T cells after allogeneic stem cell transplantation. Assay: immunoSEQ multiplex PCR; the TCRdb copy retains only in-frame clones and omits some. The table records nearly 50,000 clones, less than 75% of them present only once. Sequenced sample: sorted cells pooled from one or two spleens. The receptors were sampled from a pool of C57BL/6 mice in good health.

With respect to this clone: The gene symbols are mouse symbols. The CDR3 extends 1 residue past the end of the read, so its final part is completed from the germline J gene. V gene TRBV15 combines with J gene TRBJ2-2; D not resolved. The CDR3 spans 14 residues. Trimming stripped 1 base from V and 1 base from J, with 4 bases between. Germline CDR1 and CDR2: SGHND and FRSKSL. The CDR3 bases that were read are TGTGCCAGCAGTTTAGACAGAAACACCGGGCAGCTCTAC. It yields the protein CASSLDRNTGQLY. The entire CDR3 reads CASSLDRNTGQLYF.

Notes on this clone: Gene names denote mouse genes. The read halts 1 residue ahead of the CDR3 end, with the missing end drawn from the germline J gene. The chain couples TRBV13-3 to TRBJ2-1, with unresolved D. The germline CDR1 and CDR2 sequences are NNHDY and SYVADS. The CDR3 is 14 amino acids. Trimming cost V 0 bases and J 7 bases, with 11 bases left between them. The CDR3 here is CASSDDGKGAEQFF. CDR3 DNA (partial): TGTGCCAGCAGTGATGATGGGAAGGGAGCTGAGCAGTTC.

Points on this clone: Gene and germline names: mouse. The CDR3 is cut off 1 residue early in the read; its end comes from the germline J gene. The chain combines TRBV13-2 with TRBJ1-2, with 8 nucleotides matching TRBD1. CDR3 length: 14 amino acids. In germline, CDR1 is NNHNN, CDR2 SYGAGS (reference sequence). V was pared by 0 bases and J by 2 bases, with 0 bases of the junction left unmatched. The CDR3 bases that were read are TGTGCCAGCGGTGATGGGACAGGGAACTCCGACTACACC. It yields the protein CASGDGTGNSDYT. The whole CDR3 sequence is CASGDGTGNSDYTF.

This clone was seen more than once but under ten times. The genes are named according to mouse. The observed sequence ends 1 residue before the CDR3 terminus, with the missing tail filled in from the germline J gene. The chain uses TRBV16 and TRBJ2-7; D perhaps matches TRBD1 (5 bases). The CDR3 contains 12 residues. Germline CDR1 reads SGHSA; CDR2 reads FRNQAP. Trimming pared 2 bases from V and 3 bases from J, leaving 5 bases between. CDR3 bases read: TGTGCAAGCAGCTTAAGGGGCTATGAACAGTAC. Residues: CASSLRGYEQY. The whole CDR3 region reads CASSLRGYEQYF.

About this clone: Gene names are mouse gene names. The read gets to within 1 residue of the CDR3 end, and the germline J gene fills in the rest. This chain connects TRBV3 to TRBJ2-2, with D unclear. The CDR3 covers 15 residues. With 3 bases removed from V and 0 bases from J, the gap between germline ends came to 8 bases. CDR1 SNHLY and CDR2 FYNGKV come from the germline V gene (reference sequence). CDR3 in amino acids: CASSFRQANTGQLYF. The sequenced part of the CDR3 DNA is TGTGCCAGCAGCTTCCGACAAGCAAACACCGGGCAGCTCTAC.

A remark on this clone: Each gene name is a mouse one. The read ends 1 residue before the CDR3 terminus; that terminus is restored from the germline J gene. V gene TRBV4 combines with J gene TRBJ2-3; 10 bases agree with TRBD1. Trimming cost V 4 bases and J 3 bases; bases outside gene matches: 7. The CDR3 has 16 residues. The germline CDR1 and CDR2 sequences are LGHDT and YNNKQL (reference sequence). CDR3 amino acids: CASSFRDRGWAETLYF. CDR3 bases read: TGTGCCAGCAGCTTCCGGGACAGGGGTTGGGCAGAAACGCTGTAT.

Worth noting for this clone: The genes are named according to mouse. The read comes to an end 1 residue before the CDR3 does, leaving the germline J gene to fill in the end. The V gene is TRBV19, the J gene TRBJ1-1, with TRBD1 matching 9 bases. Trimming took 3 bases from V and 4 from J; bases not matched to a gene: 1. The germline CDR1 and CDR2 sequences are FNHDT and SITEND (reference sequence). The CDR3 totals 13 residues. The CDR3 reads CASSRTGVTEVFF. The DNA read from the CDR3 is TGTGCCAGCAGTAGGACAGGGGTCACAGAAGTCTTC.

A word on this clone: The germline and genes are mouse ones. Partial CDR3 DNA: TGTGCCAGCCGGACTGGGGTGGGGGCTGAGCAGTTC. Protein sequence: CASRTGVGAEQF. The complete CDR3 sequence is CASRTGVGAEQFF. V gene TRBV13-2 combines with J gene TRBJ2-1, with 9 bases identical to TRBD2. The CDR3 end lies 1 residue beyond the end of the read and is filled in from the germline J gene. The V segment lost 7 bases and the J segment 7 bases; nucleotides outside the gene matches: 6. The CDR3 has 13 amino acids. Germline CDR1 is NNHNN and CDR2 is SYGAGS (reference sequence).

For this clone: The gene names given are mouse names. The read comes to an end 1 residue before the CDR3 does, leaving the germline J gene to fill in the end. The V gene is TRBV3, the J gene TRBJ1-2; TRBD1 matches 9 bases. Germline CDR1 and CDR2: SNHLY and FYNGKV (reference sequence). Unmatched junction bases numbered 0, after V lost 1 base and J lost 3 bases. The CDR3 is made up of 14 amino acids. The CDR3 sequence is CASSLGDRDSDYTF. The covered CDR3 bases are TGTGCCAGCAGCTTAGGGGACAGGGACTCCGACTACACC. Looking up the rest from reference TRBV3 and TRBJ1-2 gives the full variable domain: GPKVLQIPSHQIIDMGQMVTLNCDPVSNHLYFYWYKQILGQQMEFLVNFYNGKVMEKSKLFKDQFSVERPDGSYFTLKIQPTALEDSAVYFCASSLGDRDSDYTFGSGTRLLVI.

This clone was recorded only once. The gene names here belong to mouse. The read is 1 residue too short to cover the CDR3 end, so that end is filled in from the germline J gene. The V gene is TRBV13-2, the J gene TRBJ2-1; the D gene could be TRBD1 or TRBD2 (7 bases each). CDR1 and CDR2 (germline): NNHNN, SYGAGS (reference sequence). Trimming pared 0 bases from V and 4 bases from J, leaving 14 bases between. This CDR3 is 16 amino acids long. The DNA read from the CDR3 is TGTGCCAGCGGTGATGTCCAGGGGGGGAATTATGCTGAGCAGTTC. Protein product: CASGDVQGGNYAEQF. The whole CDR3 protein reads CASGDVQGGNYAEQFF.

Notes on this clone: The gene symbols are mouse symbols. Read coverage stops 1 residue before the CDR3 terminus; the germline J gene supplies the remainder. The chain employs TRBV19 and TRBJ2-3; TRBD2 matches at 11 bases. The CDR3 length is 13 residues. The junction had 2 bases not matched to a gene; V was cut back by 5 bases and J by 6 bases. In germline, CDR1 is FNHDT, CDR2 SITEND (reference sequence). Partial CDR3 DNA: TGTGCCAGCAGAGGACTGGGGGGCGAAACGCTGTAT. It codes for CASRGLGGETLY. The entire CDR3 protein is CASRGLGGETLYF.

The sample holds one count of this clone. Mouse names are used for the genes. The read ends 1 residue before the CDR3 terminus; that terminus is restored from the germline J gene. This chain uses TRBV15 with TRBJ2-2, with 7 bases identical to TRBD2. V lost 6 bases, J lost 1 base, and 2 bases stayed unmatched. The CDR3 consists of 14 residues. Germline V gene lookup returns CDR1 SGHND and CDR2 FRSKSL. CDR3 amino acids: CASRLGINTGQLYF. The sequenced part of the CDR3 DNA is TGTGCCAGCAGACTGGGGATAAACACCGGGCAGCTCTAC.

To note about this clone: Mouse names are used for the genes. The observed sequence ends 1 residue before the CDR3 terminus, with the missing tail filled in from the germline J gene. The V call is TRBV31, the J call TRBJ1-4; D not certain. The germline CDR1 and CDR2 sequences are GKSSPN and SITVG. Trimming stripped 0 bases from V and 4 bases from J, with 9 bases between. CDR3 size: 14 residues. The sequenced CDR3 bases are TGTGCCTGGAGTCTAGAGACACTCAACGAAAGATTATTT. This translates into CAWSLETLNERLF. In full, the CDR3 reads CAWSLETLNERLFF.

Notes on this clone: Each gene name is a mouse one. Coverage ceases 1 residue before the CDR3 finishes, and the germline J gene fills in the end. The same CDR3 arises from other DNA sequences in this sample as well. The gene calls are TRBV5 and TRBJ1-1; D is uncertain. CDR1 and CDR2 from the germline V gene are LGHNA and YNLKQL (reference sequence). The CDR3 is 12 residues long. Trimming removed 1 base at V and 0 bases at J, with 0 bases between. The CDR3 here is CASSQANTEVFF. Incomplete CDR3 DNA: TGTGCCAGCAGCCAAGCAAACACAGAAGTCTTC.

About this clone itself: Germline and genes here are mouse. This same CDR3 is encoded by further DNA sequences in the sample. The sequenced CDR3 bases are TGTGCCAGCAGTCTAGGGACAGGGTCTGGAAATACGCTCTAT. Translated: CASSLGTGSGNTLY. The complete CDR3 sequence is CASSLGTGSGNTLYF. The chain uses TRBV26 and TRBJ1-3; TRBD1 matches 9 bases. The CDR3 goes on 1 residue after the read ends, and that part is filled in from the germline J gene. Unmatched junction bases numbered 1, after V lost 3 bases and J lost 1 base. The CDR3 covers 15 residues. The germline CDR1 and CDR2 sequences are KGHPV and FQNQEV (reference sequence).

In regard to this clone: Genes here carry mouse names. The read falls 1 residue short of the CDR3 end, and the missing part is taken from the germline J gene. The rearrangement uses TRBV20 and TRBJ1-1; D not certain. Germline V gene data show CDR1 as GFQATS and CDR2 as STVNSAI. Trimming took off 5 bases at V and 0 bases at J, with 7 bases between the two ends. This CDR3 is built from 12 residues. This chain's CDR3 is CGALTTNTEVFF. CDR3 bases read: TGTGGTGCTTTGACAACAAACACAGAAGTCTTC.

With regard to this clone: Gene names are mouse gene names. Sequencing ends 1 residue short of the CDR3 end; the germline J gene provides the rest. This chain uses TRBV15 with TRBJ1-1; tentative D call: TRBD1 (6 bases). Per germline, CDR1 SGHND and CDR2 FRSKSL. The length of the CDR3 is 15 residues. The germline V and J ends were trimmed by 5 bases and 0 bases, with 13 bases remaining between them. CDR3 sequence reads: CASSMTGLANTEVFF. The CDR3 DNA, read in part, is TGTGCCAGCAGTATGACAGGCCTTGCAAACACAGAAGTCTTC.

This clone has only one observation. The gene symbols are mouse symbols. The CDR3 protein is CASSMTGGTGQLYF. Incomplete CDR3 DNA: TGTGCCAGCAGTATGACGGGAGGCACCGGGCAGCTCTAC. The chain employs TRBV19 and TRBJ2-2, with D hard to call. The read finishes 1 residue shy of the CDR3 end, and the germline J gene is used to complete it. Trimming cost V 2 bases and J 4 bases, with 9 bases left between them. The CDR3 sequence is 14 residues long. Germline values: CDR1 FNHDT, CDR2 SITEND (reference sequence).

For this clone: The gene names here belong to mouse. Partial CDR3 DNA: TGTGCCTGGAGTCTCAGGGGGACCAACGAAAGATTATTT. Its protein product is CAWSLRGTNERLF. The whole CDR3 region reads CAWSLRGTNERLFF. J is TRBJ1-4 and V is TRBV31; 7 positions agree with TRBD1. With the read ending 1 residue before the CDR3 end, the germline J gene is used to fill in that end. V was pared by 0 bases and J by 3 bases, with 1 base of the junction left unmatched. CDR3 length: 14 residues. Germline CDR1 is GKSSPN and CDR2 is SITVG.

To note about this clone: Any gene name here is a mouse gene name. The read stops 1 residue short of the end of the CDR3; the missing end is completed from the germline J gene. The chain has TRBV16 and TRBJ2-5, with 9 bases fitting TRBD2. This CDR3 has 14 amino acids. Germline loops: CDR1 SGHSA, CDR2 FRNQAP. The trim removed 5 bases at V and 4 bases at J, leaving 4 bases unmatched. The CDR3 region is CASSPRDWEDTQYF. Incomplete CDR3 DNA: TGTGCAAGCAGCCCCCGGGACTGGGAAGACACCCAGTAC.

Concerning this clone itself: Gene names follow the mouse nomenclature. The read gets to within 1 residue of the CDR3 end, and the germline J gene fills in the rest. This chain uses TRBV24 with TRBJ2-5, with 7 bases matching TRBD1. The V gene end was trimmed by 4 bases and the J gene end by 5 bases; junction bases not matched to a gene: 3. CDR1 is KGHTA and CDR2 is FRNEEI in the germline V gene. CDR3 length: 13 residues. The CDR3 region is CASSPGTVDTQYF. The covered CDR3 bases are TGTGCCAGCAGTCCCGGGACAGTAGACACCCAGTAC.

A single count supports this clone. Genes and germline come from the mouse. CDR3 bases read: TGTGCCTGGAGGCCAGGGGAGGGGAACACCTTGTAC. Encoded protein: CAWRPGEGNTLY. The full CDR3 protein is CAWRPGEGNTLYF. The chain employs TRBV31 and TRBJ2-4; tentatively, D is TRBD1 (6 bases). The read terminates 1 residue ahead of where the CDR3 ends, so the germline J gene completes it. The CDR3 has 13 amino acids. Trimming pared 3 bases from V and 6 bases from J, leaving 13 bases between. The V gene's germline CDR1 is GKSSPN and CDR2 SITVG.

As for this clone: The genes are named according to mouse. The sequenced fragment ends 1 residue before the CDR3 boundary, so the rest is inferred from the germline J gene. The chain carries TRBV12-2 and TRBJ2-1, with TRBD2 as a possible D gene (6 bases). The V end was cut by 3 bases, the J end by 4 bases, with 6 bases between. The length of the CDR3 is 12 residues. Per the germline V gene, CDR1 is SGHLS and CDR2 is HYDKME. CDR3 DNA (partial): TGTGCCAGCTCTTGGGGGTATGCTGAGCAGTTC. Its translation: CASSWGYAEQF. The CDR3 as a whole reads CASSWGYAEQFF.

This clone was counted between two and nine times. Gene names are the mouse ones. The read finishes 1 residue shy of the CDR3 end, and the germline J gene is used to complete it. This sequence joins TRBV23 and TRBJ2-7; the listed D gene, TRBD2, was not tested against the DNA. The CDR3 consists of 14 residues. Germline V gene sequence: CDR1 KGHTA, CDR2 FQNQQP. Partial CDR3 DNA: TGCTCCAGCAGTCAATCACTGGGGGGGCGGGAACAGTAC. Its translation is CSSSQSLGGREQY. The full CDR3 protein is CSSSQSLGGREQYF.

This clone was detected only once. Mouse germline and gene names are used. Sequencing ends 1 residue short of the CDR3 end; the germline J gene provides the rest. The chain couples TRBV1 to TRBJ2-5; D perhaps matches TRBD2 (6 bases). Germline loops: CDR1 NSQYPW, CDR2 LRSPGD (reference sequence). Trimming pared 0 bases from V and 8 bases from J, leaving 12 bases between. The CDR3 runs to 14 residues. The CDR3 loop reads CTCSADGGRGTQYF. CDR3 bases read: TGCACCTGCAGTGCAGACGGGGGGAGGGGCACCCAGTAC.

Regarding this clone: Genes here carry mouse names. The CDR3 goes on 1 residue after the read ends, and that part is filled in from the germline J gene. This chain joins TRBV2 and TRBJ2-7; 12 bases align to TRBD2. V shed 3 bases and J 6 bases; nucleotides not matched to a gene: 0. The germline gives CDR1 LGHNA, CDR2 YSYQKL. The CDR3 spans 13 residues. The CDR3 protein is CASSQDWGGEQYF. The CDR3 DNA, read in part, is TGTGCCAGCAGCCAGGACTGGGGGGGTGAACAGTAC.

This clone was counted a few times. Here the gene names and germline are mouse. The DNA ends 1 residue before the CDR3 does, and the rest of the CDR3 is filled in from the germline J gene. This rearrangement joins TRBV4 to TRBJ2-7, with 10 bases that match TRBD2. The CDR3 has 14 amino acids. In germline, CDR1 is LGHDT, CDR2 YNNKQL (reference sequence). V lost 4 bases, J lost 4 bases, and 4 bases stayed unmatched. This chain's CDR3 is CASSFPTGGYEQYF. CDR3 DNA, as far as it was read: TGTGCCAGCAGCTTCCCGACTGGGGGGTATGAACAGTAC.

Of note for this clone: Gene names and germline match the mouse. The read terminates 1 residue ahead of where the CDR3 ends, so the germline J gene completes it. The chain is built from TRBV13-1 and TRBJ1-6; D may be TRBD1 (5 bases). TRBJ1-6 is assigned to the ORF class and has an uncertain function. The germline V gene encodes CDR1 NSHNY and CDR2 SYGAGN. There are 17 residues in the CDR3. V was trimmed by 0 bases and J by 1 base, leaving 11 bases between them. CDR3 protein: CASSDATGGSYNSPLYF. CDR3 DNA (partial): TGTGCCAGCAGTGATGCAACAGGTGGGTCCTATAATTCGCCCCTCTAC.

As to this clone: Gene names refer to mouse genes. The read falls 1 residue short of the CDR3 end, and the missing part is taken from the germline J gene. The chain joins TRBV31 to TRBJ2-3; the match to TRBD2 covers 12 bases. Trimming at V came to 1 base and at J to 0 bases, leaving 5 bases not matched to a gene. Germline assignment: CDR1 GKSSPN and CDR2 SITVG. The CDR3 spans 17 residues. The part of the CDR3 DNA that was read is TGTGCCTGGAGTCCTTCGACTGGGGGGGCTAGTGCAGAAACGCTGTAT. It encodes CAWSPSTGGASAETLY. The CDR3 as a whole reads CAWSPSTGGASAETLYF.

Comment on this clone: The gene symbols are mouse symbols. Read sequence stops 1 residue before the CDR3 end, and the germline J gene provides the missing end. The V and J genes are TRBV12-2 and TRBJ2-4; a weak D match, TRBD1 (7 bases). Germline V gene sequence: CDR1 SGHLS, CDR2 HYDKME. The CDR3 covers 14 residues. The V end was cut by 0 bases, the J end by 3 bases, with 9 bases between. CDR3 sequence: CASSLRGRQNTLYF. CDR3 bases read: TGTGCCAGCTCTCTCAGGGGGCGGCAAAACACCTTGTAC.